This T cell receptor (beta chain) derives from a study of CD8 T cells in Susac syndrome. As for the study in general: Intravenous immunoglobulin alone or corticosteroids were being given to patients with Susac syndrome at blood draw, unless they were therapy-naive.

Random-hexamer reverse transcription was applied to roughly 0.5 to 1 ug RNA. TCRdb used MiXCR to reprocess the immunoSEQ multiplex PCR reads, holding one entry per CDR3 protein. The sample contains roughly 140,000 distinct CDR3 sequences, about 94% of which appear only once. CDR1 is LNHDA and CDR2 is SQIVND in the germline V gene (reference sequence). With 8 bases removed from V and 3 bases from J, the gap between germline ends came to 19 bases. The CDR3 has 15 amino acids. The sample was CD4+ T cells from PBMCs. The chain has TRBV19 and TRBJ1-2, with a weak D call TRBD1 (5 bases). This receptor was obtained from a human donor with Susac syndrome. For the CDR3, the DNA is TGTGCCAGTCGGGACGGAATAAGATCGGACTATGGCTACACCTTC. Protein sequence: CASRDGIRSDYGYTF.